This T cell receptor (beta chain) was sequenced in a study of OX40 agonist ivuxolimab in advanced cancers. Data came from immunoSEQ multiplex PCR; TCRdb stores just in-frame clones and leaves some out. In the table there are some 130,000 clones, approximately 94% of which are singletons. V was clipped by 4 bases and J by 8 bases; unmatched bases: 10. CDR3 size: 15 residues. Germline CDR1 reads SNHLY; CDR2 reads FYNNEI. The gene calls are TRBV2 and TRBJ1-2; 10 bases are a match to TRBD1. The input for sequencing was CD4+ or CD8+ T cells sorted from blood, taken in a trial of the OX40 agonist ivuxolimab. This clonotype was obtained from an adult with an advanced solid tumor such as melanoma, head and neck, liver or kidney cancer. DNA for the CDR3: TGTGCCAGCAGTGGGGACAGGGGTTCCCCGGGGGGCTACACCTTC. It specifies CASSGDRGSPGGYTF.